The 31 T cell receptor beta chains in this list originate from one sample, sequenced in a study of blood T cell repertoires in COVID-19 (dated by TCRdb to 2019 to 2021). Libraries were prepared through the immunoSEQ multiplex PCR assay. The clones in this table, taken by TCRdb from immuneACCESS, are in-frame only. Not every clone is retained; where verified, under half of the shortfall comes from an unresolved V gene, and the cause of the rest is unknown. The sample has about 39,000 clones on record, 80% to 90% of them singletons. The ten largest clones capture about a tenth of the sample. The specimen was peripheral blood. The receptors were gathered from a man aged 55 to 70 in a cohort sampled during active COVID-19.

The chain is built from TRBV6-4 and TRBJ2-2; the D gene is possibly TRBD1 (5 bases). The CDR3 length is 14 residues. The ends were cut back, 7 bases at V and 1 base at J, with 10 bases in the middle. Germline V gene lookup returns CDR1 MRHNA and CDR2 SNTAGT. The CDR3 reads CASKTDRNTGELFF. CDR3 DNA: TGTGCCAGCAAGACAGACCGGAACACCGGGGAGCTGTTTTTT.

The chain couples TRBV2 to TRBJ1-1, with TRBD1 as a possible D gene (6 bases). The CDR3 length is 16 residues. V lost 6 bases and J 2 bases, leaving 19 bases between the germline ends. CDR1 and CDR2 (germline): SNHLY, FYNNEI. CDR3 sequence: CASRGGAGAFNTEAFF. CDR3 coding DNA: TGTGCCAGCAGAGGGGGGGCGGGGGCCTTCAACACTGAAGCTTTCTTT.

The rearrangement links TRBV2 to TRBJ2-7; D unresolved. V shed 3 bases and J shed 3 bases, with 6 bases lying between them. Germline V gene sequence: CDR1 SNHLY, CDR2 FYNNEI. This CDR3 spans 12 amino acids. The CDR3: CASSEAVYEQYF. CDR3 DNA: TGTGCCAGCAGTGAGGCCGTCTACGAGCAGTACTTC.

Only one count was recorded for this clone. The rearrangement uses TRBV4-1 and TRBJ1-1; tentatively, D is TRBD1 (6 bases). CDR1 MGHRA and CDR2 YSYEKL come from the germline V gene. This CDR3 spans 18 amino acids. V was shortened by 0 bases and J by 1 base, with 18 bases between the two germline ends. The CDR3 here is CASSQDRGGRVGNTEAFF. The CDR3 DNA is TGCGCCAGCAGCCAAGATAGGGGGGGCAGGGTCGGGAACACTGAAGCTTTCTTT.

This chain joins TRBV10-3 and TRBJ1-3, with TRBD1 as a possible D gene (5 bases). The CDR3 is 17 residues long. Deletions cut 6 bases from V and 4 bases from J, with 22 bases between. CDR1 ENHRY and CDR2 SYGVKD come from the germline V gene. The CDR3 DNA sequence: TGTGCCATCAGAAAAACAGGCACACAGGCTTCCGGAAACACCATATATTTT. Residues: CAIRKTGTQASGNTIYF.

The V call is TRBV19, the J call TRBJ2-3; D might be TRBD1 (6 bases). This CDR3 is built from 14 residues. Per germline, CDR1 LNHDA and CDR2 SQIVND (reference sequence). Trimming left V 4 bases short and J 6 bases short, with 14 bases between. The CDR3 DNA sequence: TGTGCCAGTAGTACCTTACCTCAGGGGGATACGCAGTATTTT. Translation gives CASSTLPQGDTQYF.

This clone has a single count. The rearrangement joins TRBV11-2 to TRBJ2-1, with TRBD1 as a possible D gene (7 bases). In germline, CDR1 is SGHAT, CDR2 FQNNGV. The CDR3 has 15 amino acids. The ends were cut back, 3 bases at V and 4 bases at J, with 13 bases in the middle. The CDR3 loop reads CASSFQQGRYNEQFF. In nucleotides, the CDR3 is TGTGCCAGCAGCTTTCAACAGGGGAGGTACAATGAGCAGTTCTTC.

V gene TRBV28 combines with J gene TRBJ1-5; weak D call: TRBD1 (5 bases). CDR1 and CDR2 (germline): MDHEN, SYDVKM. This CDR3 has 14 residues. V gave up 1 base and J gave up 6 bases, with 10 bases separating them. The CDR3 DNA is TGTGCCAGCAGTTTATCAGGGCGAAGTCAGCCCCAGCATTTT. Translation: CASSLSGRSQPQHF.

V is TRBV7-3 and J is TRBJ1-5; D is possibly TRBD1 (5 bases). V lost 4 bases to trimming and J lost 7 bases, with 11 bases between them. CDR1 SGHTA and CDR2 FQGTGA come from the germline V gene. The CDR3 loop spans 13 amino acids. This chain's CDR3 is CASSSGVGQPQHF. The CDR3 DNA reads TGTGCCAGCAGCTCGGGGGTAGGGCAGCCCCAGCATTTT. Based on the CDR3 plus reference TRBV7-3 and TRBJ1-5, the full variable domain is GAGVSQTPSNKVTEKGKYVELRCDPISGHTALYWYRQSLGQGPEFLIYFQGTGAADDSGLPNDRFFAVRPEGSVSTLKIQRTERGDSAVYLCASSSGVGQPQHFGDGTRLSIL.

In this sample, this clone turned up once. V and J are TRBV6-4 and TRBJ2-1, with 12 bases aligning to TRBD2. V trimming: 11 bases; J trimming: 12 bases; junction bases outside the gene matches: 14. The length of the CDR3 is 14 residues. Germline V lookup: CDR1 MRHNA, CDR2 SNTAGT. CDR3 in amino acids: CAGYTSGRSQGQFF. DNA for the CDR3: TGTGCCGGATATACTAGCGGGAGGTCCCAGGGGCAGTTCTTC.

The CDR3 loop is CASSLVEGYEAFF. CDR3 nucleotide sequence: TGTGCCAGCAGCTTGGTGGAGGGATATGAAGCTTTCTTT. V gene TRBV5-5 combines with J gene TRBJ1-1; D is unresolved. With 0 bases removed from V and 7 bases from J, the gap between germline ends came to 10 bases. Germline V CDR1 and CDR2: SGHKS, YYEKEE (reference sequence). The CDR3 is made up of 13 amino acids.

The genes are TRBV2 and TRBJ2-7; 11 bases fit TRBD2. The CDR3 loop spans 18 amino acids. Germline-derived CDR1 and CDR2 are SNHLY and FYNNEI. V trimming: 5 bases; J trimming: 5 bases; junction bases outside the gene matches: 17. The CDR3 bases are TGTGCCAGCAGTAAACATAGAACTAGCGGGGGAATTAGCCACGAGCAGTACTTC. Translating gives CASSKHRTSGGISHEQYF.

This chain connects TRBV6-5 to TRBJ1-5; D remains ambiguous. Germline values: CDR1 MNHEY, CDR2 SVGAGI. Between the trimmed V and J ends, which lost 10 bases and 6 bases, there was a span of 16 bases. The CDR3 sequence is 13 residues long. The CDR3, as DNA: TGTGCCACCAACGAGGGCTTAGGTCAGCCCCAGCATTTT. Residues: CATNEGLGQPQHF.

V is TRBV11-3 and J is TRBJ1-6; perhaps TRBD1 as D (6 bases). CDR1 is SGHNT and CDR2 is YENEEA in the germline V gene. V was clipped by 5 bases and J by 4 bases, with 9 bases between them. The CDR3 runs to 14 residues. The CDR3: CASSITGYNSPLHF. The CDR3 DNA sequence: TGTGCCAGCAGCATAACAGGGTATAATTCACCCCTCCACTTT. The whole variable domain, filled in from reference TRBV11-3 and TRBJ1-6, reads EAGVVQSPRYKIIEKKQPVAFWCNPISGHNTLYWYLQNLGQGPELLIRYENEEAVDDSQLPKDRFSAERLKGVDSTLKIQPAELGDSAVYLCASSITGYNSPLHFGNGTRLTVT.

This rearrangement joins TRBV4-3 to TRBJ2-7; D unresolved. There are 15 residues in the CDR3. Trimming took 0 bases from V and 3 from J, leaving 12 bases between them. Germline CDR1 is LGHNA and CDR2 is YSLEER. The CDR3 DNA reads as TGCGCCAGCAGCCAAGAAGTAGGAGAATTCTACGAGCAGTACTTC. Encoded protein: CASSQEVGEFYEQYF.

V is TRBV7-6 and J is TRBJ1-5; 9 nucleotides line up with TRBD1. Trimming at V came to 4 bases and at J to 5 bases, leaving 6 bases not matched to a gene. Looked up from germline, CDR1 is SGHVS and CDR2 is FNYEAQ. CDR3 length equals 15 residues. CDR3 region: CASSSGQGTYQPQHF. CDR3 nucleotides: TGTGCCAGCAGCTCGGGACAGGGAACGTATCAGCCCCAGCATTTT.

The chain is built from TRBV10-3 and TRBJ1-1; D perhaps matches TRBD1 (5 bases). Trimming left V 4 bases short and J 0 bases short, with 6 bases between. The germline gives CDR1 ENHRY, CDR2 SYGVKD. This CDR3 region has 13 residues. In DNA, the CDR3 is TGTGCCATCAGTGCGGGGGTGAACACTGAAGCTTTCTTT. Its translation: CAISAGVNTEAFF.

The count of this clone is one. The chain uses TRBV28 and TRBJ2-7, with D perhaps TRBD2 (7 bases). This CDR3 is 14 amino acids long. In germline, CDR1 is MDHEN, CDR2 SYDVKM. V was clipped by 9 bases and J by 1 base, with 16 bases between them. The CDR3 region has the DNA TGTGCCAGTTCACAAGGGGGAGGGTCCTACGAGCAGTACTTC. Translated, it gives CASSQGGGSYEQYF. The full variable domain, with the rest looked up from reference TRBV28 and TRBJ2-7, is DVKVTQSSRYLVKRTGEKVFLECVQDMDHENMFWYRQDPGLGLRLIYFSYDVKMKEKGDIPEGYSVSREKKERFSLILESASTNQTSMYLCASSQGGGSYEQYFGPGTRLTVT.

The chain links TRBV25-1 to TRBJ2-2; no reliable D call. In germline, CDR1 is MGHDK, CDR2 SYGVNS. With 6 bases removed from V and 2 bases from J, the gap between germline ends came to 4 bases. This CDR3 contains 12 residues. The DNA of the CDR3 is TGTGCCAGCAGGCTAAACACCGGGGAGCTGTTTTTT. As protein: CASRLNTGELFF.

As DNA, the CDR3 is TGTGCCAGCAGCTCCCCCCGGGGGGGCGCAGACGAAAAACTGTTTTTT. Translated, it gives CASSSPRGGADEKLFF. The genes are TRBV5-6 and TRBJ1-4; D is perhaps TRBD1 (6 bases). Germline V CDR1 and CDR2: SGHDT, YYEEEE. CDR3 length equals 16 residues. V was shortened by 3 bases and J by 8 bases, with 20 bases between the two germline ends. The full variable domain, in which reference TRBV5-6 and TRBJ1-4 provide the parts outside the CDR3, is DAGVTQSPTHLIKTRGQQVTLRCSPKSGHDTVSWYQQALGQGPQFIFQYYEEEERQRGNFPDRFSGHQFPNYSSELNVNALLLGDSALYLCASSSPRGGADEKLFFGSGTQLSVL.

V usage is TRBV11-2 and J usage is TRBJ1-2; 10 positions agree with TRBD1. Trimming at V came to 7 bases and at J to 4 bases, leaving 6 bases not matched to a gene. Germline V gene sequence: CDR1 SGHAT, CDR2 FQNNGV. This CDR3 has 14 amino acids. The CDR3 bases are TGTGCCAGCACCGCGACAGGGGGCGGCTATGGCTACACCTTC. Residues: CASTATGGGYGYTF.

CDR3 region: CASSLQVGDSRAFF. In DNA, the CDR3 is TGTGCCAGCAGCTTACAAGTCGGGGATTCTCGGGCTTTCTTT. This chain joins TRBV7-2 and TRBJ1-1; D unclear. Per the germline V gene, CDR1 is SGHTA and CDR2 is FQGNSA. This CDR3 has 14 amino acids. V lost 2 bases, J lost 11 bases, and 18 bases lay in between.

CDR3 sequence (DNA): TGTGCCAGTAGTCTCGTCCCCGGGGGCACAGATACGCAGTATTTT. The encoded protein is CASSLVPGGTDTQYF. The chain is built from TRBV19 and TRBJ2-3; a weak D match, TRBD2 (5 bases). The CDR3 has 15 amino acids. Per the germline V gene, CDR1 is LNHDA and CDR2 is SQIVND (reference sequence). The V end lost 5 bases, the J end lost 1 base, and 13 bases lay between the germline ends.

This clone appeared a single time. The CDR3 region has the DNA TGTGCCACCAGCAGAGATAAATACAGCTCCTACAATGAGCAGTTCTTC. This gives the protein CATSRDKYSSYNEQFF. The rearrangement uses TRBV15 and TRBJ2-1; D not certain. The CDR3 covers 16 residues. V shed 0 bases and J shed 0 bases, with 9 bases lying between them. CDR1 is LNHNV, CDR2 YYDKDF, per germline (reference sequence).

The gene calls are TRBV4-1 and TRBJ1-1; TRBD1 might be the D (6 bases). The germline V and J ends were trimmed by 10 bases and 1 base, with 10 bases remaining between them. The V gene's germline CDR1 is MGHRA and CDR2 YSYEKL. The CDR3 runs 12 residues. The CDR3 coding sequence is TGCGCCACCTCAGGGGAGAACACTGAAGCTTTCTTT. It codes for CATSGENTEAFF.

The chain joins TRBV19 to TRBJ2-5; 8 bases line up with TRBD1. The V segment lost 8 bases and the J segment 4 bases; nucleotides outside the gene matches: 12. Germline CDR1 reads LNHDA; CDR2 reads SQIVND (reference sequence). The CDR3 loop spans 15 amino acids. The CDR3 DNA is TGTGCCAGTGGACAGGGTTGGGCGGTTGGAGAGACCCAGTACTTC. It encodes CASGQGWAVGETQYF.

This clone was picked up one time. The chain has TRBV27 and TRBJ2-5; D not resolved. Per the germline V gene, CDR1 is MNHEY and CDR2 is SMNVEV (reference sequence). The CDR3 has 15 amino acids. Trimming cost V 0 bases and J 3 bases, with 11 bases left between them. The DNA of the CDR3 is TGTGCCAGCAGTTTATCGAGACAACCCGAAGAGACCCAGTACTTC. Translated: CASSLSRQPEETQYF.

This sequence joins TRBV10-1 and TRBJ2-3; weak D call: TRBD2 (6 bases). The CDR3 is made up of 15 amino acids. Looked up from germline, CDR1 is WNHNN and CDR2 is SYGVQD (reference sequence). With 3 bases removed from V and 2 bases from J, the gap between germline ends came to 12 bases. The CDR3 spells CASSDQEGYTDTQYF. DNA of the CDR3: TGCGCCAGCAGTGACCAGGAGGGTTACACAGATACGCAGTATTTT.

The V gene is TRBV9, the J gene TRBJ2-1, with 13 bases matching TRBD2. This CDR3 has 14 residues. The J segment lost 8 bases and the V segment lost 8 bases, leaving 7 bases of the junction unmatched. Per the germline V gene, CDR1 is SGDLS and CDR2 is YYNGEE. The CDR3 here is CASGGLAGIDEQFF. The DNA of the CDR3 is TGTGCCAGTGGGGGACTAGCGGGAATAGATGAGCAGTTCTTC. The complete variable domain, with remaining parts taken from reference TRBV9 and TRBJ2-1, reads DSGVTQTPKHLITATGQRVTLRCSPRSGDLSVYWYQQSLDQGLQFLIQYYNGEERAKGNILERFSAQQFPDLHSELNLSSLELGDSALYFCASGGLAGIDEQFFGPGTRLTVL.

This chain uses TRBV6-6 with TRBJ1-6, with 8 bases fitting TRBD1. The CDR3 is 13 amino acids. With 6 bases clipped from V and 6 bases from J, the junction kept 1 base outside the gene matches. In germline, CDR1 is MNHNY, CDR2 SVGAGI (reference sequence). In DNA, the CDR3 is TGTGCCAGCAGGGGACAGGCTAATTCACCCCTCCACTTT. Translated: CASRGQANSPLHF.

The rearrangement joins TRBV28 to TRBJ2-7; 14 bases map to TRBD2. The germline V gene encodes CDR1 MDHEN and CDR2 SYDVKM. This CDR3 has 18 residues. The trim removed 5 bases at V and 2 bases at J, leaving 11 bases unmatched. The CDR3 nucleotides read TGTGCCAGCAGTCCCAAGACTAGCGGGAGGGCCCTAGCCTACGAGCAGTACTTC. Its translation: CASSPKTSGRALAYEQYF. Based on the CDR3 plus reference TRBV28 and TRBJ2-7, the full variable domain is DVKVTQSSRYLVKRTGEKVFLECVQDMDHENMFWYRQDPGLGLRLIYFSYDVKMKEKGDIPEGYSVSREKKERFSLILESASTNQTSMYLCASSPKTSGRALAYEQYFGPGTRLTVT.